This T cell receptor beta chain was documented in a study of blood T cell repertoires in COVID-19. Clones were read by immunoSEQ multiplex PCR, and TCRdb kept only the in-frame ones, dropping some. The data contain more than 300,000 clones, around 89% of them seen just once; the ten biggest clones take up around 6.6%. The germline V gene encodes CDR1 LNHDA and CDR2 SQIVND (reference sequence). V lost 0 bases and J 2 bases, leaving 4 bases between the germline ends. The CDR3 has 13 amino acids. This sequence originates from a man between 18 and 29 years old who had recovered from COVID-19. The gene calls are TRBV19 and TRBJ2-5; D uncertain. Sequences were obtained from peripheral blood. CDR3 sequence (DNA): TGTGCCAGTAGTATAGACAGGCAAGAGACCCAGTACTTC. Translated: CASSIDRQETQYF.